This T cell receptor beta chain was retrieved from a study of CD8+ T cells in alopecia areata (dated by TCRdb to the late 2010s). General notes on the study: Treated patients were enrolled in an open-label pilot trial of oral tofacitinib at 5 to 10 mg twice daily for moderate-to-severe alopecia areata. Scalp clonality was compared across normal scalp (n=4), patchy alopecia areata scalp (n=8), and alopecia totalis/universalis scalp (n=8). Tofacitinib-treated patients had biopsies at baseline and at 4 and 24 weeks of treatment, with a later scalp biopsy in several patients. Scalp tissue and sorted CD4+ and CD8+ peripheral blood T cells from patchy and totalis/universalis alopecia areata patients and from healthy controls were covered by human TCRbeta sequencing. RNA was obtained with the PAXgene miRNA kit for fixed scalp, the miRNeasy kit for PBMCs, and the RNeasy kit for mouse skin. Amplification of TCRbeta CDR3 regions was done by immunoSEQ multiplex PCR using 35 Vbeta forward primers and 13 Jbeta reverse primers. High-throughput TCRbeta sequencing was used to examine T cell clonal expansion in alopecia areata in both the C3H/HeJ mouse model and human patients. Tofacitinib was administered for 6 to 18 months, and 6 months of follow-up off drug were then conducted to assess delayed response and recurrence.

Library construction relied on the immunoSEQ multiplex PCR assay. For TCR sequencing, RNA was extracted from every sample and reverse transcribed into cDNA to serve as template. First-strand cDNA was synthesized with SuperScript III using a 2:1 mix of oligo-dT and random hexamers. A synthetic immune receptor repertoire was used to assess amplification bias, and residual bias was removed computationally. In the original analysis: Raw reads were preprocessed to remove errors, and CDR3 was defined according to IMGT conventions as the region from the conserved cysteine to phenylalanine. Clonality was computed by normalizing Shannon entropy by log2 of the number of productive unique TCRs and subtracting the result from 1. Whether scalp clones were CD4 or CD8 was inferred by matching scalp TCRbeta sequences against CD4 and CD8 repertoires sorted from blood. Sourced from immuneACCESS, this table was stored by TCRdb with only in-frame sequences that have V and J called. A share of the clones is absent; for the studies checked, an unresolved V gene accounts for under half, and the remainder has no known explanation. Clone size and the V and J calls come from that table; the DNA yielded D and trimming. The sample includes about 150,000 clones, with roughly 50% observed a single time. Jointly, the top ten make up approximately 6.6% of the sample.

Including the terminal cysteine and phenylalanine, the CDR3 comprises 13 residues. Only the CDR3 DNA stays, 39 bases, in frame from base 1. As encoded in the germline V gene, CDR1 is SQVTM while CDR2 is ANQGSEA. Trimming removed 6 bases from V and 0 bases from J, leaving 11 bases between the germline ends. Peripheral blood and lesional scalp punch biopsies were obtained from patients with alopecia areata. After PBMCs were isolated by density centrifugation and stained for CD3, CD4 and CD8, a FACSAria was used to sort CD4+ and CD8+ T cells. This clone turned up a few times. This clone's antigen is unknown. No base quality values were provided; no much bigger clone lies one nucleotide off. Broad study findings and their caveats: Compared with normal scalp, lesional scalp, particularly in alopecia totalis/universalis, had higher clonality and more expanded CD8+ clones, which suggests antigenic drive. Resident alphabeta T cells in normal human skin are also sequenced, complicating scalp TCR repertoire analysis, unlike mouse skin dominated by gammadelta T cells. Compared with mice, TCR sequences shared between patients were less clear, possibly partly because of HLA diversity across the patient population.

The sequence joins TRBV29-1 to TRBJ1-1; there is no confident call for the D gene. The specimen was CD4+ T cells sorted from blood. This TCR came from a human donor with alopecia areata. The nucleotides read TGCAGCGTGGCAAAATTAATGAACACTGAAGCTTTCTTT. It specifies CSVAKLMNTEAFF.